These 12 T cell receptor beta chains came from one sample sequenced in a study of blood T cell repertoires in COVID-19. The method was immunoSEQ multiplex PCR; TCRdb's version includes in-frame clones alone and lacks a portion of them. The sample includes over 600,000 clones, 85% to 90% of them seen just once. Sequenced: peripheral blood. These receptors all come from a woman aged 18-29 years with acute or convalescent COVID-19.

The chain couples TRBV18 to TRBJ1-1; the D is unclear. Germline CDR1 reads KGHSH; CDR2 reads LQKENI. Trimming cost V 6 bases and J 4 bases, with 15 bases left between them. The length of the CDR3 is 14 residues. DNA of the CDR3: TGTGCCAGCTCCCCGGAGATGGAGGTCACTGAAGCTTTCTTT. Protein sequence: CASSPEMEVTEAFF.

V is TRBV29-1 and J is TRBJ1-1, with TRBD1 identical over 8 bases. Germline CDR1 is SQVTM and CDR2 is ANQGSEA. The CDR3 spans 13 residues. With V trimmed by 4 bases and J by 1 base, 2 bases remained unmatched. The CDR3 reads CSVGQGPNTEAFF. The CDR3 region has the DNA TGCAGCGTTGGACAGGGGCCGAACACTGAAGCTTTCTTT.

This chain joins TRBV7-3 and TRBJ1-1; D perhaps matches TRBD1 (5 bases). Germline CDR1 SGHTA, CDR2 FQGTGA. The V gene lost 0 bases and the J gene lost 5 bases, with 10 bases spanning the gap. This CDR3 is 14 amino acids long. The CDR3 reads CASSLTGEETEAFF. CDR3 nucleotide sequence: TGTGCCAGCAGCTTAACAGGGGAAGAAACTGAAGCTTTCTTT.

This clone is a singleton in its sample. CDR3 DNA sequence: TGTGCCAGCAGCTTCCGCCGGACAGATTCACCCCTCCACTTT. Its protein is CASSFRRTDSPLHF. The V call is TRBV5-8, the J call TRBJ1-6; tentative D call: TRBD1 (6 bases). The CDR3 loop spans 14 amino acids. Germline values: CDR1 SGHTS, CDR2 YDEGEE. Trimming cost V 2 bases and J 8 bases, with 11 bases left between them.

The genes are TRBV7-2 and TRBJ2-3; TRBD1 aligns across 8 bases. Germline V gene data show CDR1 as SGHTA and CDR2 as FQGNSA. Unmatched junction bases numbered 4, after V lost 5 bases and J lost 3 bases. The CDR3 loop spans 14 amino acids. The CDR3 DNA sequence: TGTGCCAGCAGCCCTCGGACAGGGACAGATACGCAGTATTTT. As protein: CASSPRTGTDTQYF.

V gene TRBV30 combines with J gene TRBJ1-2; possible D gene TRBD1, 6 bases. CDR3 length: 15 amino acids. Germline V lookup: CDR1 GTSNPN, CDR2 SVGIG (reference sequence). V was clipped by 3 bases and J by 0 bases, with 14 bases between them. The CDR3 loop is CAWSQQGPANYGYTF. CDR3 bases: TGTGCCTGGAGCCAACAGGGCCCAGCTAACTATGGCTACACCTTC.

The chain couples TRBV7-8 to TRBJ2-7; a possible D gene is TRBD1 (5 bases). Trimming shortened V by 5 bases and J by 0 bases, and 14 bases separated the two germline ends. CDR1 is SGHVS, CDR2 FQNEAQ, per germline. CDR3 length: 15 residues. The CDR3 DNA sequence: TGTGCCAGCAGCGCGAGGACATCCTCCTCCTACGAGCAGTACTTC. Translating it yields CASSARTSSSYEQYF.

The chain links TRBV19 to TRBJ1-4; D perhaps matches TRBD1 (5 bases). Trimming stripped 7 bases from V and 7 bases from J, with 22 bases between. The CDR3 extends over 16 amino acids. Germline loops: CDR1 LNHDA, CDR2 SQIVND (reference sequence). The CDR3 nucleotides read TGTGCCAGTACCCCCCATGGGGGGATAGGTAGTGAAAAACTGTTTTTT. This codes for CASTPHGGIGSEKLFF.

The chain recombines TRBV19 with TRBJ2-2; D is undetermined. Germline CDR1 and CDR2: LNHDA and SQIVND (reference sequence). The CDR3 runs 14 residues. The germline V and J ends were trimmed by 5 bases and 7 bases, with 14 bases remaining between them. This chain's CDR3 is CASSLLLGVGELFF. In DNA form, the CDR3 reads TGTGCCAGTAGTCTACTTCTCGGAGTCGGGGAGCTGTTTTTT.

The J gene is TRBJ2-6, the V gene TRBV9, with TRBD2 matching over 8 bases. J gave up 4 bases and V 4 bases, and 4 bases lay outside the gene matches. This CDR3 region has 15 residues. CDR1 is SGDLS and CDR2 is YYNGEE in the germline V gene. The CDR3 sequence is CASSIGGAGANVLTF. The CDR3 DNA follows: TGTGCCAGCAGCATCGGGGGGGCCGGGGCCAACGTCCTGACTTTC.

This chain uses TRBV20-1 with TRBJ1-2; TRBD1 matches 8 bases. The germline V gene has CDR1 DFQATT and CDR2 SNEGSKA (reference sequence). This CDR3 is 15 amino acids long. V trimming: 3 bases; J trimming: 4 bases; junction bases outside the gene matches: 10. The CDR3 spells CSASPVSGTGYGYTF. The CDR3 coding sequence is TGCAGTGCTAGTCCCGTCAGTGGGACAGGCTATGGCTACACCTTC.

The chain uses TRBV30 and TRBJ1-3; 8 bases map to TRBD1. J lost 2 bases, V lost 0 bases, and 9 bases had no gene match. Germline CDR1 and CDR2: GTSNPN and SVGIG (reference sequence). CDR3 length: 17 amino acids. CDR3: CAWSVAMGRGPGNTIYF. The CDR3, as DNA: TGTGCCTGGAGTGTAGCAATGGGCAGGGGGCCTGGAAACACCATATATTTT.